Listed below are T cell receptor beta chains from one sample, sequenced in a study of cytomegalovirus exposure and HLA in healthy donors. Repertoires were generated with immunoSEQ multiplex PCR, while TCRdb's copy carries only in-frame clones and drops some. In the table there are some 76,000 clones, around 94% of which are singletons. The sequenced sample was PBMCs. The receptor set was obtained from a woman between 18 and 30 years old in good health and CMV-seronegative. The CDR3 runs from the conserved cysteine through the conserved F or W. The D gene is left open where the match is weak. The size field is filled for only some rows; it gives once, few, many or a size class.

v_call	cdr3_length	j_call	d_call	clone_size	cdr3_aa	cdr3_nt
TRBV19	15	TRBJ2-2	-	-	CASRSSALYTGELFF	TGTGCCAGTAGGTCGAGCGCCCTTTACACCGGGGAGCTGTTTTTT
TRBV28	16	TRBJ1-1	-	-	CASSLSWGVGDTEAFF	TGTGCCAGCAGTTTGTCGTGGGGGGTCGGGGACACTGAAGCTTTCTTT
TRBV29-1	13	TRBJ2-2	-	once	CSVESGNTGELFF	TGCAGCGTTGAGAGCGGGAACACCGGGGAGCTGTTTTTT
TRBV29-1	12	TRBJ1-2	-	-	CSVGDSSYGYTF	TGCAGCGTTGGTGACTCCAGCTATGGCTACACCTTC
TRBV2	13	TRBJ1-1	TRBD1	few	CASSAGTGVEAFF	TGTGCCAGCAGTGCCGGGACAGGGGTCGAAGCTTTCTTT
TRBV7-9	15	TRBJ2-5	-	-	CASSLADREQETQYF	TGTGCCAGCAGCTTAGCGGACCGGGAACAAGAGACCCAGTACTTC
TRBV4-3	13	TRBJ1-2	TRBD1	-	CASSQMTGRGYTF	TGCGCCAGCAGCCAAATGACAGGGCGAGGCTACACCTTC
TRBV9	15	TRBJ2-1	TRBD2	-	CASSLGLAGANEQFF	TGTGCCAGCAGCCTAGGACTAGCGGGGGCCAATGAGCAGTTCTTC
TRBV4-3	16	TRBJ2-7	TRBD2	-	CASSQDWSGGYYEQYF	TGCGCCAGCAGCCAAGATTGGAGCGGGGGCTACTACGAGCAGTACTTC
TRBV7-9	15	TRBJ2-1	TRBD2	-	CASSSLAGAYNEQFF	TGTGCCAGCAGCTCACTAGCGGGGGCCTACAATGAGCAGTTCTTC
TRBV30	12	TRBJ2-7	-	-	CAWSHGAYEQYF	TGTGCCTGGAGCCACGGGGCCTACGAGCAGTACTTC
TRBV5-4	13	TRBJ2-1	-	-	CASSFGGLREQFF	TGTGCCAGCAGCTTTGGGGGCTTGCGTGAGCAGTTCTTC
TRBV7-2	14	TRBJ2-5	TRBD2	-	CASSLLAGGETQYF	TGTGCCAGCAGCTTACTAGCGGGAGGGGAGACCCAGTACTTC
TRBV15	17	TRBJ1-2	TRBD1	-	CATSRADGTGALGGYTF	TGTGCCACCAGCAGAGCTGATGGGACAGGGGCACTGGGTGGCTACACCTTC
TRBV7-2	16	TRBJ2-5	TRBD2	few	CASSRGLAGVEGTQYF	TGTGCCAGCAGCCGTGGCCTAGCGGGGGTTGAGGGGACCCAGTACTTC
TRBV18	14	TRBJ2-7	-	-	CASSPPDRSYEQYF	TGTGCCAGCTCACCACCGGACAGATCCTACGAGCAGTACTTC
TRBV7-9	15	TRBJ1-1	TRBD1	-	CASSVRQGPSTEAFF	TGTGCCAGCAGCGTACGACAGGGTCCCAGCACTGAAGCTTTCTTT
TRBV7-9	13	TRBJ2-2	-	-	CASSLIASGELFF	TGTGCCAGCAGCTTAATCGCGTCGGGGGAGCTGTTTTTT
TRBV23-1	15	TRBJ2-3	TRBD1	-	CASSSQGAITDTQYF	TGCGCCAGCAGTTCACAGGGGGCGATCACAGATACGCAGTATTTT
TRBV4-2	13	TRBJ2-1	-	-	CASNSPPYNEQFF	TGTGCCAGCAACTCACCCCCCTACAATGAGCAGTTCTTC
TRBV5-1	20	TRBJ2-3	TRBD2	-	CASSRALGTSGRSDTDTQYF	TGCGCCAGCAGCAGGGCCCTAGGGACTAGCGGTCGCTCCGACACAGATACGCAGTATTTT
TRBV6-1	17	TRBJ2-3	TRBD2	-	CASSELVAGDRTDTQYF	TGTGCCAGCAGTGAACTTGTAGCGGGGGACCGCACAGATACGCAGTATTTT
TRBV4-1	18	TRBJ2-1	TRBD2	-	CASSQDYLAGGKANEQFF	TGCGCCAGCAGCCAAGATTATTTAGCGGGAGGGAAAGCAAATGAGCAGTTCTTC
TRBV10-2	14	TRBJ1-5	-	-	CASSLGVLHQPQHF	TGCGCCAGCAGTCTCGGGGTTCTCCATCAGCCCCAGCATTTT
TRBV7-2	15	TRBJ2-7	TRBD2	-	CASSQNSRTSNEQYF	TGTGCCAGCAGCCAGAATTCTCGGACTAGCAACGAGCAGTACTTC
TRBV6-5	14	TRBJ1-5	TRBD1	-	CASTPDRGGQPQHF	TGTGCCAGCACCCCGGACAGGGGCGGTCAGCCCCAGCATTTT